The clone carrying this T cell receptor (beta chain) was detected many times. The data are from a study of regulatory T cells in long-lasting Graves disease. To make TCR beta libraries, researchers used iRepertoire HTBI primers and Arm-PCR of CDR3 regions. TCRdb re-analysed the multiplex PCR reads in MiXCR, keeping a single row per CDR3 protein. The table shows hundreds of thousands of distinct CDR3 sequences, with approximately 12% occurring only once. The junction had 9 bases not matched to a gene; V was cut back by 5 bases and J by 8 bases. CDR3 length: 14 residues. Germline CDR1 SGHAT, CDR2 FQNNGV. The time point denotes: newly diagnosed GD, antithyroid drugs for less than 3 months. PBMC-derived RNA was used for the TCR library. The same data also went into a second study, on T cells in Graves' hyperthyroidism and ophthalmopathy.

Material: peripheral blood mononuclear cells (PBMCs), obtained at new diagnosis, from a patient treated with antithyroid drugs. This sequence joins TRBV11-2 and TRBJ2-4; 7 bases agree with TRBD1. The receptor comes from a man aged 30 to 39 with Graves disease. The CDR3 loop is CASSPRQGRDIQYF. DNA for the CDR3: TGTGCCAGCAGCCCTAGACAGGGTCGAGACATTCAGTACTTC.